This T cell receptor (beta chain) was observed in a study of T cell responses to AZD1222 COVID-19 vaccine. Whole-study context: Pooled together were second doses at about 4 or about 12 weeks.

Study-level findings and limits: Most donors were white British and more were female, and clonal diversity was possibly underestimated. It was only a handful of AZD1222 recipients who were seropositive at baseline. Repertoire sampling occurred only after the peak T cell response.

The V end lost 2 bases, the J end lost 3 bases, and 11 bases lay between the germline ends. Germline V CDR1 and CDR2: SGHTA, FQGNSA. This CDR3 is 14 amino acids long. Notes on this clone: The antigen is undetermined.

The table came from immunoSEQ multiplex PCR; TCRdb's copy has only in-frame clones and leaves some out. The profile covers more than 80,000 clones, with around 90% appearing a single time and 5.8% taken by the ten largest. This TCR came from an adult in good health. This material consisted of peripheral blood, taken on day 0 of AZD1222 vaccination. The V gene is TRBV7-2, the J gene TRBJ2-7; D is possibly TRBD1 (5 bases). The DNA of the CDR3 is TGTGCCAGCAGCTTACAGGGTGGCTACTACGAGCAGTACTTC. This encodes CASSLQGGYYEQYF.